This entry features one T cell receptor beta chain sequence. The sample is drawn from a study of OX40 agonist ivuxolimab in advanced cancers. Produced via immunoSEQ multiplex PCR; TCRdb's table is partial and in-frame only. The table lists some 100,000 clones, roughly 89% of them singletons, with 0.7% to 1% in the top ten. The TCR comes from an adult with an advanced solid tumor such as melanoma, head and neck, liver or kidney cancer. Sequenced here: CD4+ or CD8+ T cells sorted from blood, sampled in a trial of the OX40 agonist ivuxolimab.

The CDR3 DNA reads as TGTGCCAGCAGTGCTCGAGCGGGAGGCAATGAGCAGTTCTTC. This translates into CASSARAGGNEQFF. The chain recombines TRBV2 with TRBJ2-1, with TRBD2 matching 9 bases. Germline V gene data show CDR1 as SNHLY and CDR2 as FYNNEI. The CDR3 is 14 residues long. Trimming cost V 4 bases and J 6 bases; bases outside gene matches: 4.